The next 29 T cell receptor beta chains were all read from a single sample in a study of blood T cell repertoires in COVID-19. Clones were sequenced by immunoSEQ multiplex PCR, and TCRdb holds only the in-frame ones, with some missing. The sample lists 150,000 to 200,000 clones; 85% to 90% were seen once. Sequenced sample: peripheral blood. These receptors were obtained from a man aged 60 to 75 with COVID-19, enrolled during active disease.

The CDR3 DNA is TGTGCCAGCAGTGTTGACACGACAGATACGCAGTATTTT. Translated, it gives CASSVDTTDTQYF. The chain carries TRBV9 and TRBJ2-3; no clear D. V was clipped by 5 bases and J by 3 bases, with 10 bases between them. The CDR3 extends over 13 amino acids. Germline CDR1 SGDLS, CDR2 YYNGEE.

This chain uses TRBV18 with TRBJ2-5; 10 bases map to TRBD1. V dropped 3 bases and J dropped 5; count of bases not matched to a gene: 9. Germline CDR1 KGHSH, CDR2 LQKENI. CDR3 size: 16 residues. Written as DNA, the CDR3 is TGTGCCAGCTCACCGCAGACAGGGGGCGAGAGGGAGACCCAGTACTTC. Protein sequence: CASSPQTGGERETQYF.

The rearrangement links TRBV4-3 to TRBJ1-4, with a possible D match to TRBD1 (6 bases). Trimming removed 0 bases at V and 5 bases at J, with 13 bases between. This CDR3 comprises 16 residues. Germline V CDR1 and CDR2: LGHNA, YSLEER. DNA of the CDR3: TGCGCCAGCAGCCAAGACATGACAGGAGCGAATGAAAAACTGTTTTTT. Translation: CASSQDMTGANEKLFF.

This chain joins TRBV7-9 and TRBJ2-5; D uncertain. The germline V and J ends were trimmed by 5 bases and 3 bases, with 10 bases remaining between them. This CDR3 spans 13 amino acids. Germline CDR1 reads SEHNR; CDR2 reads FQNEAQ (reference sequence). The CDR3 nucleotides are TGTGCCAGCAGCGAGATACCTAAAGAGACCCAGTACTTC. Translated, it gives CASSEIPKETQYF.

V usage is TRBV6-1 and J usage is TRBJ2-5; 9 bases fit TRBD1. Germline loops: CDR1 MNHNS, CDR2 SASEGT. CDR3 length equals 16 residues. V shed 0 bases and J 6 bases; nucleotides not matched to a gene: 8. The CDR3 nucleotides are TGTGCCAGCAGTGAAGCGACACAGGGGGCGATGAAGACCCAGTACTTC. It is translated as CASSEATQGAMKTQYF.

V usage is TRBV30 and J usage is TRBJ2-3, with 16 positions matching TRBD2. J gave up 5 bases and V 5 bases, and 10 bases lay outside the gene matches. Germline values: CDR1 GTSNPN, CDR2 SVGIG (reference sequence). The CDR3 length is 17 residues. CDR3 residues: CAWDPGLAGGRGDTQYF. Here the CDR3 DNA reads TGTGCCTGGGACCCGGGACTAGCGGGAGGGCGGGGAGATACGCAGTATTTT.

J is TRBJ2-2 and V is TRBV19, with D tentatively TRBD2 (6 bases). V was clipped by 4 bases and J by 0 bases, with 9 bases between them. The CDR3 runs 15 residues. CDR1 and CDR2 (germline): LNHDA, SQIVND (reference sequence). CDR3 in amino acids: CASSRASANTGELFF. The DNA of the CDR3 is TGTGCCAGTAGTAGGGCTAGCGCGAACACCGGGGAGCTGTTTTTT.

Only a few counts were recorded for this clone. The chain links TRBV9 to TRBJ1-2; 9 bases align to TRBD1. Looked up from germline, CDR1 is SGDLS and CDR2 is YYNGEE. CDR3 length: 15 amino acids. The V segment lost 4 bases and the J segment 2 bases; nucleotides outside the gene matches: 6. The CDR3: CASSRSQGANYGYTF. The CDR3 coding sequence is TGTGCCAGCAGCAGATCACAGGGGGCAAACTATGGCTACACCTTC.

CDR3 sequence: CASRDQGSGNTIYF. In DNA form, the CDR3 reads TGTGCCAGCAGAGATCAGGGGTCTGGAAACACCATATATTTT. The V gene is TRBV6-6, the J gene TRBJ1-3, with D possibly TRBD1 on 6 matching bases. The germline V gene encodes CDR1 MNHNY and CDR2 SVGAGI (reference sequence). Between the trimmed V and J ends, which lost 6 bases and 1 base, there was a span of 10 bases. This CDR3 spans 14 amino acids.

V is TRBV12-3 or TRBV12-4 and J is TRBJ1-3; possible D gene TRBD1, 6 bases. The V end lost 10 bases, the J end lost 4 bases, and 11 bases lay between the germline ends. The CDR3 covers 12 residues. CDR3 protein: CANRDNGNTIYF. CDR3 in DNA: TGTGCCAACCGGGACAACGGAAACACCATATATTTT.

The V and J genes are TRBV6-5 and TRBJ2-3, with 8 bases aligning to TRBD2. Germline assignment: CDR1 MNHEY and CDR2 SVGAGI. J lost 6 bases, V lost 8 bases, and 7 bases had no gene match. The CDR3 is made up of 13 amino acids. The CDR3 DNA reads TGTGCCAGCCGGGATAGCGGGGCGGATACGCAGTATTTT. Translation: CASRDSGADTQYF.

The chain recombines TRBV7-3 with TRBJ1-1; weak D call: TRBD1 (6 bases). V was shortened by 6 bases and J by 0 bases, with 11 bases between the two germline ends. Germline V lookup: CDR1 SGHTA, CDR2 FQGTGA. This CDR3 region has 14 residues. The CDR3 nucleotides are TGTGCCAGCAGTTCGGACAGTCTGAACACTGAAGCTTTCTTT. Protein sequence: CASSSDSLNTEAFF.

V usage is TRBV18 and J usage is TRBJ2-7, with 9 nucleotides matching TRBD1. Per the germline V gene, CDR1 is KGHSH and CDR2 is LQKENI. The CDR3 has 14 amino acids. With V trimmed by 5 bases and J by 4 bases, 6 bases remained unmatched. The CDR3 sequence: CASSARQGVYEQYF. For the CDR3, the DNA is TGTGCCAGCTCAGCCAGACAGGGGGTGTACGAGCAGTACTTC.

CDR3 residues: CASSLGQGSTDTQYF. DNA for the CDR3: TGTGCCAGCAGCTTAGGACAGGGAAGCACAGATACGCAGTATTTT. This chain joins TRBV7-9 and TRBJ2-3; 7 bases line up with TRBD1. The CDR3 spans 15 residues. The trim removed 1 base at V and 0 bases at J, leaving 1 base unmatched. Germline CDR1 SEHNR, CDR2 FQNEAQ (reference sequence).

The chain links TRBV5-4 to TRBJ2-1; weak D call: TRBD1 (6 bases). The CDR3 consists of 13 residues. Germline-derived CDR1 and CDR2 are SGHNT and YYREEE (reference sequence). Trimming shortened V by 4 bases and J by 4 bases, and 9 bases separated the two germline ends. The CDR3: CASSTGTYNEQFF. The CDR3 region has the DNA TGTGCCAGCAGCACCGGGACATACAATGAGCAGTTCTTC.

The J gene is TRBJ1-5, the V gene TRBV7-8; TRBD1 is a possible D gene (5 bases). The CDR3 spans 17 residues. Trimming shortened V by 5 bases and J by 5 bases, and 22 bases separated the two germline ends. CDR1 is SGHVS and CDR2 is FQNEAQ in the germline V gene. CDR3 region: CASSPVWGSKRHQPQHF. The CDR3 coding sequence is TGTGCCAGCAGCCCGGTATGGGGCAGTAAGAGGCATCAGCCCCAGCATTTT.

The V and J genes are TRBV19 and TRBJ2-7; 7 bases are a match to TRBD2. With 6 bases clipped from V and 3 bases from J, the junction kept 11 bases outside the gene matches. There are 15 residues in the CDR3. Germline assignment: CDR1 LNHDA and CDR2 SQIVND (reference sequence). CDR3 sequence reads: CASRGGSPLGYEQYF. The DNA for the CDR3 is TGTGCCAGTAGGGGGGGGAGTCCCCTAGGCTACGAGCAGTACTTC.

This chain links TRBV28 with TRBJ1-2; D perhaps matches TRBD1 (6 bases). Trimming took off 6 bases at V and 8 bases at J, with 19 bases between the two ends. The CDR3 length is 14 residues. Germline assignment: CDR1 MDHEN and CDR2 SYDVKM. The CDR3: CASSTQGLLGGYTF. The CDR3 nucleotides read TGTGCCAGCAGCACACAGGGTTTGCTTGGCGGCTACACCTTC.

The chain recombines TRBV4-3 with TRBJ1-5, with a weak D call TRBD1 (5 bases). The CDR3 covers 13 residues. CDR1 is LGHNA, CDR2 YSLEER, per germline. V gave up 3 bases and J gave up 7 bases, with 10 bases separating them. The CDR3 sequence is CASSQGRTQPQHF. The CDR3 DNA sequence: TGCGCCAGCAGCCAGGGTAGGACACAGCCCCAGCATTTT.

This clone came up once. The V call is TRBV6-5, the J call TRBJ2-7, with D tentatively TRBD2 (5 bases). The V end lost 8 bases, the J end lost 0 bases, and 14 bases lay between the germline ends. Germline loops: CDR1 MNHEY, CDR2 SVGAGI. This CDR3 region has 14 residues. CDR3 in amino acids: CASQHRTLSYEQYF. CDR3 in DNA: TGTGCCAGCCAACACCGGACTCTCTCCTACGAGCAGTACTTC.

This chain links TRBV7-9 with TRBJ2-2, with D tentatively TRBD1 (6 bases). V was pared by 5 bases and J by 1 base, with 14 bases between. CDR1 is SEHNR, CDR2 FQNEAQ, per germline (reference sequence). The CDR3 is 16 residues long. This CDR3 reads CASSPTGTLNTGELFF. The CDR3, as DNA: TGTGCCAGCAGCCCGACCGGGACATTGAACACCGGGGAGCTGTTTTTT. Full variable domain (remainder filled in from reference TRBV7-9 and TRBJ2-2): DTGVSQNPRHKITKRGQNVTFRCDPISEHNRLYWYRQTLGQGPEFLTYFQNEAQLEKSRLLSDRFSAERPKGSFSTLEIQRTEQGDSAMYLCASSPTGTLNTGELFFGEGSRLTVL.

In nucleotides, the CDR3 is TGTGCCACCGTTTGGAGGGACAGGAAAAAGGGACGCGAGCAGTACTTC. Its protein is CATVWRDRKKGREQYF. The V gene is TRBV6-6, the J gene TRBJ2-7; the match to TRBD1 covers 8 bases. CDR1 and CDR2 (germline): MNHNY, SVGAGI (reference sequence). V lost 10 bases, J lost 6 bases, and 20 bases stayed unmatched. This CDR3 region has 16 residues.

This chain joins TRBV7-2 and TRBJ2-3; 7 bases match TRBD1. Germline trimming cut 5 bases from V and 5 bases from J; bases unmatched to any gene: 16. The germline V gene has CDR1 SGHTA and CDR2 FQGNSA. This CDR3 spans 17 amino acids. As DNA, the CDR3 is TGTGCCAGCAGCGAACGATGGGACCAGGGGGAAGAAGATACGCAGTATTTT. Its protein is CASSERWDQGEEDTQYF. Looking up the rest from reference TRBV7-2 and TRBJ2-3 gives the full variable domain: GAGVSQSPSNKVTEKGKDVELRCDPISGHTALYWYRQSLGQGLEFLIYFQGNSAPDKSGLPSDRFSAERTGGSVSTLTIQRTQQEDSAVYLCASSERWDQGEEDTQYFGPGTRLTVL.

The chain recombines TRBV23-1 with TRBJ1-4; 9 bases are shared with TRBD1. TRBV23-1 is classed as an ORF, of uncertain function. J was trimmed by 4 bases and V by 0 bases; bases with no gene match: 6. The CDR3 contains 17 residues. CDR3 region: CASSQSKRQGVNEKLFF. The CDR3 DNA follows: TGCGCCAGCAGTCAATCGAAGAGACAGGGGGTTAATGAAAAACTGTTTTTT.

This chain connects TRBV11-2 to TRBJ2-2; TRBD2 might be the D (6 bases). CDR3 length equals 14 residues. Germline V CDR1 and CDR2: SGHAT, FQNNGV. The V gene lost 1 base and the J gene lost 7 bases, with 10 bases spanning the gap. The chain's CDR3 is CASSLGLEFGELFF. The CDR3 DNA follows: TGTGCCAGCAGCTTAGGACTAGAATTCGGGGAGCTGTTTTTT.

The V gene is TRBV11-2, the J gene TRBJ2-2, with 10 bases lining up with TRBD2. Trimming at V came to 3 bases and at J to 7 bases, leaving 14 bases not matched to a gene. There are 18 residues in the CDR3. Per the germline V gene, CDR1 is SGHAT and CDR2 is FQNNGV. The CDR3 nucleotides are TGTGCCAGCAGCTTTCGACCGGGGACTAGCGTCGTTCACGGGGAGCTGTTTTTT. This translates into CASSFRPGTSVVHGELFF.

This chain links TRBV6-2 or TRBV6-3 with TRBJ2-7; 7 nucleotides align to TRBD1. The CDR3 totals 14 residues. Germline CDR1 MNHEY, CDR2 SVGEGT. The junction had 6 bases not matched to a gene; V was cut back by 5 bases and J by 2 bases. DNA for the CDR3: TGTGCCAGCAGTGAGGGGGCGCAGGCCTACGAGCAGTACTTC. Translation gives CASSEGAQAYEQYF.

The rearrangement joins TRBV4-1 to TRBJ1-1, with D hard to call. Trimming shortened V by 3 bases and J by 6 bases, and 17 bases separated the two germline ends. This CDR3 is built from 15 residues. In germline, CDR1 is MGHRA, CDR2 YSYEKL. The CDR3 here is CASSQGSVGWAEAFF. CDR3 nucleotides: TGCGCCAGCAGCCAGGGGAGTGTCGGGTGGGCTGAAGCTTTCTTT.

The chain employs TRBV2 and TRBJ2-5; 7 nucleotides agree with TRBD2. In germline, CDR1 is SNHLY, CDR2 FYNNEI. Trimming took 3 bases from V and 5 from J; bases not matched to a gene: 6. CDR3 size: 14 residues. DNA of the CDR3: TGTGCCAGCAGTGAGGAGGGAGGGGTCGAGACCCAGTACTTC. This gives the protein CASSEEGGVETQYF.